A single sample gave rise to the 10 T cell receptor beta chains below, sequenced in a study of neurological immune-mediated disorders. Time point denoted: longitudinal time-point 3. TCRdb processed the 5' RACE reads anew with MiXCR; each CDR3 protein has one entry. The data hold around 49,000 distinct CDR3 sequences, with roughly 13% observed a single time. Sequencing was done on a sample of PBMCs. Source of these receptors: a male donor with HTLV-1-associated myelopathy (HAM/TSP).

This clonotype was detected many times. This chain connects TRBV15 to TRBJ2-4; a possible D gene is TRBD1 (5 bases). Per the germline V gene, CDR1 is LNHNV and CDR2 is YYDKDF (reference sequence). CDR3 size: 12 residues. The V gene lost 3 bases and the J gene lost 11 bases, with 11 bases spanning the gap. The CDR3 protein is CATSSPARVQYF. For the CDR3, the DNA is TGTGCCACCAGCAGCCCGGCCAGGGTTCAGTACTTC.

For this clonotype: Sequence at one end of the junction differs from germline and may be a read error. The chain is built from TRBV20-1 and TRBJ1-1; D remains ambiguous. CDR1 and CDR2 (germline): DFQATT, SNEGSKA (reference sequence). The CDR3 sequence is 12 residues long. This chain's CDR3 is CSAIDQAIEAFF. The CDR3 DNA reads TGCAGTGCAATCGACCAAGCGATTGAAGCTTTTTTT.

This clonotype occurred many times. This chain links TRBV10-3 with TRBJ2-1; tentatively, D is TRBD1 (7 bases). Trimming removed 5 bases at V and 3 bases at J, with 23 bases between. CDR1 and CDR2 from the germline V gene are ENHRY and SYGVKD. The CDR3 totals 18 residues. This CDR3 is CAISPTPLGQGGYNEQFF. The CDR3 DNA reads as TGTGCCATCAGTCCCACCCCCTTGGGGCAGGGGGGCTACAATGAGCAGTTCTTC.

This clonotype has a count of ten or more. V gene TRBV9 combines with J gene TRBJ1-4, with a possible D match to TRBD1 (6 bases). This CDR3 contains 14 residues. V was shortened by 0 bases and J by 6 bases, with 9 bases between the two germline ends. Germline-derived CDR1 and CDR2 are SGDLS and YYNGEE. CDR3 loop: CASSVGGRDEKLFF. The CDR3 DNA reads TGTGCCAGCAGCGTAGGGGGGCGCGATGAAAAACTGTTTTTT.

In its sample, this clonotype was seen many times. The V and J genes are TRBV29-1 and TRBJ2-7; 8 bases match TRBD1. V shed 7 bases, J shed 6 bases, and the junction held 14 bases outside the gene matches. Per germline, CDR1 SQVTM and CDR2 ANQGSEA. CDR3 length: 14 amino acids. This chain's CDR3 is CSARGDRGSREQYF. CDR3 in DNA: TGCAGCGCCAGGGGAGACAGGGGATCTCGCGAGCAGTACTTC.

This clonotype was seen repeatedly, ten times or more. CDR3 amino acids: CASSLDRVNSPLHF. DNA for the CDR3: TGTGCCAGCAGCTTAGACAGGGTGAATTCACCCCTCCACTTT. The genes are TRBV7-2 and TRBJ1-6, with TRBD1 as a possible D gene (6 bases). V was trimmed by 1 base and J by 7 bases, leaving 8 bases between them. The length of the CDR3 is 14 residues. Germline V gene lookup returns CDR1 SGHTA and CDR2 FQGNSA.

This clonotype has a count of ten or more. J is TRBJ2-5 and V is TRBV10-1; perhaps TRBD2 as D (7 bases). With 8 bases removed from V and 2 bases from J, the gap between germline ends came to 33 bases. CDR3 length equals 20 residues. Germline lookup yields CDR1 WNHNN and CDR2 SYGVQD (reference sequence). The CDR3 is CASRYPECLPERGQQETQYF. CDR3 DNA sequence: TGCGCCAGCCGCTACCCGGAGTGTTTACCGGAGCGGGGACAACAAGAGACCCAGTACTTC.

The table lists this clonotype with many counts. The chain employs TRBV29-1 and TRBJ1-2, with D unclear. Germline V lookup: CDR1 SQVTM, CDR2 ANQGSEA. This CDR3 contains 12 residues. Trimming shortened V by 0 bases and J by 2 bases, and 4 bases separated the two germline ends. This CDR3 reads CSVEDSNYGYTF. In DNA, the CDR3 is TGCAGCGTTGAAGACAGCAACTATGGCTACACCTTC.

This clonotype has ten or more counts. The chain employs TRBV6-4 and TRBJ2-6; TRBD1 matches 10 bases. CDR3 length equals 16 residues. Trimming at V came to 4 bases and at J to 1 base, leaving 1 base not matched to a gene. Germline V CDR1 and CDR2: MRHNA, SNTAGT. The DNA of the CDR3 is TGTGCCAGCAGTGGGGGACAGGGGTCTGGGGCCAACGTCCTGACTTTC. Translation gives CASSGGQGSGANVLTF.

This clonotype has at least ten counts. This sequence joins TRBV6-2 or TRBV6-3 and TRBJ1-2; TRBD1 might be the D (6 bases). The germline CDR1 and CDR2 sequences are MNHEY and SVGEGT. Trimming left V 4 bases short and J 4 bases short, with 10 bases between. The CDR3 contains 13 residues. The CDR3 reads CASSWGLSYGYTF. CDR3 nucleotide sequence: TGTGCCAGCAGTTGGGGGCTTAGCTATGGCTACACCTTC.